A single sample gave rise to the 8 T cell receptor beta chains below, sequenced in a study of Ad26.COV2.S vaccination and SARS-CoV-2 variants. As to treatment: approximately 18 received Ad26.COV2.S at low or high dose, single or two shots; several received placebo; per-sample allocation not given. At day 63 after the first vaccine or placebo injection, samples were drawn. Profiling relied on immunoSEQ multiplex PCR, and the TCRdb table lists in-frame clones only, not all of them. The repertoire has some 390,000 clones, roughly nine tenths of them found once; the top ten carry around 3.4%. Sample: peripheral blood, taken in a trial of Ad26.COV2.S vaccine versus placebo. The receptors originated from a person between 18 and 60 years old who received the Ad26.COV2.S COVID-19 vaccine or a placebo.

The chain couples TRBV2 to TRBJ2-7; D is possibly TRBD1 (6 bases). The length of the CDR3 is 13 residues. Trimming removed 9 bases at V and 2 bases at J, with 14 bases between. Germline values: CDR1 SNHLY, CDR2 FYNNEI. The CDR3 nucleotides read TGTGCCAGTAAAAGGGACATCCCCTACGAGCAGTACTTC. It yields the protein CASKRDIPYEQYF.

The chain links TRBV5-6 to TRBJ1-2, with D maybe TRBD1 (5 bases). The length of the CDR3 is 15 residues. Germline V gene sequence: CDR1 SGHDT, CDR2 YYEEEE. V shed 7 bases and J shed 0 bases, with 16 bases lying between them. The CDR3 coding sequence is TGTGCCAGCGTACCGCAGGGAAGAGCTAACTATGGCTACACCTTC. Translating it yields CASVPQGRANYGYTF.

The chain combines TRBV10-3 with TRBJ2-2, with 10 positions matching TRBD1. CDR3 length: 14 amino acids. Germline CDR1 ENHRY, CDR2 SYGVKD. With 6 bases clipped from V and 6 bases from J, the junction kept 4 bases outside the gene matches. The CDR3 DNA reads TGTGCCATCAGATGGGACAGGGGAGCCGGGGAGCTGTTTTTT. It translates to CAIRWDRGAGELFF.

The chain recombines TRBV3-1 (or the pseudogene TRBV3-2) with TRBJ1-1; D is perhaps TRBD1 (5 bases). The CDR3 length is 11 residues. V lost 7 bases and J 4 bases, leaving 7 bases between the germline ends. Looked up from germline, CDR1 is LGHDT and CDR2 is YNNKEL (reference sequence). CDR3 protein: CASTRGTEAFF. The DNA of the CDR3 is TGTGCCAGCACGAGGGGCACTGAAGCTTTCTTT.

This rearrangement joins TRBV10-1 to TRBJ2-1; D call uncertain. Germline CDR1 and CDR2: WNHNN and SYGVQD (reference sequence). Trimming took 0 bases from V and 0 from J, leaving 12 bases between them. This CDR3 contains 17 residues. The CDR3 reads CASSESVGLSSYNEQFF. CDR3 coding DNA: TGCGCCAGCAGTGAGTCGGTGGGCCTAAGCTCCTACAATGAGCAGTTCTTC.

CDR3 sequence (DNA): TGTGCCAGCGCGGACAGGCTGGACAATGAGCAGTTCTTC. It encodes CASADRLDNEQFF. The V call is TRBV28, the J call TRBJ2-1; 7 bases fit TRBD1. J gave up 5 bases and V 8 bases, and 6 bases lay outside the gene matches. Germline V gives CDR1 MDHEN, CDR2 SYDVKM. The CDR3 has 13 residues.

This chain links TRBV5-5 with TRBJ2-3; tentatively, D is TRBD1 (7 bases). V was shortened by 4 bases and J by 2 bases, with 14 bases between the two germline ends. Per the germline V gene, CDR1 is SGHKS and CDR2 is YYEKEE (reference sequence). This CDR3 has 15 residues. The CDR3 nucleotides are TGTGCCAGCAGCGCGGGACAGTTTAACACAGATACGCAGTATTTT. It codes for CASSAGQFNTDTQYF. Supplemented by reference TRBV5-5 and TRBJ2-3, the full variable domain reads DAGVTQSPTHLIKTRGQQVTLRCSPISGHKSVSWYQQVLGQGPQFIFQYYEKEERGRGNFPDRFSARQFPNYSSELNVNALLLGDSALYLCASSAGQFNTDTQYFGPGTRLTVL.

The genes are TRBV25-1 and TRBJ1-6, with D unclear. Germline V gives CDR1 MGHDK, CDR2 SYGVNS. The CDR3 loop spans 16 amino acids. V lost 0 bases and J 6 bases, leaving 12 bases between the germline ends. The CDR3 region is CASSEYGRARNSPLHF. CDR3 nucleotides: TGTGCCAGCAGTGAATATGGTAGAGCCCGTAATTCACCCCTCCACTTT.